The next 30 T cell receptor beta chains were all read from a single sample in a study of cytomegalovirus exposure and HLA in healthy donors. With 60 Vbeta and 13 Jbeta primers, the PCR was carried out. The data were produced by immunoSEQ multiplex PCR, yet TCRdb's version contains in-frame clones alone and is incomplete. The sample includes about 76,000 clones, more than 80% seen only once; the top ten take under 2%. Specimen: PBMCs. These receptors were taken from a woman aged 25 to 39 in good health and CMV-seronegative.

The CDR3: CASSLAGNTEAFF. The CDR3 bases are TGTGCCAGCAGCTTAGCAGGGAACACTGAAGCTTTCTTT. J is TRBJ1-1 and V is TRBV11-2, with D hard to call. V lost 1 base, J lost 1 base, and 4 bases lay in between. CDR1 and CDR2 (germline): SGHAT, FQNNGV. The CDR3 spans 13 residues.

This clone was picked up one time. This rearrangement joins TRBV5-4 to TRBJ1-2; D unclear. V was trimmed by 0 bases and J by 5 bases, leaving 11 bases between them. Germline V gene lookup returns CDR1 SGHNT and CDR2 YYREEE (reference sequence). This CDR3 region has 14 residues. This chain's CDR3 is CASSLAQAHYGYTF. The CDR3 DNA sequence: TGTGCCAGCAGCTTGGCCCAAGCCCATTATGGCTACACCTTC.

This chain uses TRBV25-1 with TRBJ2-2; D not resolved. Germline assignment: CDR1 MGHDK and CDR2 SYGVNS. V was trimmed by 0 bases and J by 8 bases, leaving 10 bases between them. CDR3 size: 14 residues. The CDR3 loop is CASSEYHEAGELFF. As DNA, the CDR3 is TGTGCCAGCAGTGAATATCATGAGGCTGGGGAGCTGTTTTTT.

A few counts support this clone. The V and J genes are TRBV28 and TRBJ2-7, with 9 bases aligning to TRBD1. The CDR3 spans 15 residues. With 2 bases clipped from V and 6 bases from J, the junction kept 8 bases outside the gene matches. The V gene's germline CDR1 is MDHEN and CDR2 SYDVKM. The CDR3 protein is CASSLIGTGLGEQYF. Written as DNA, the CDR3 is TGTGCCAGCAGTTTAATCGGGACAGGGTTAGGCGAGCAGTACTTC.

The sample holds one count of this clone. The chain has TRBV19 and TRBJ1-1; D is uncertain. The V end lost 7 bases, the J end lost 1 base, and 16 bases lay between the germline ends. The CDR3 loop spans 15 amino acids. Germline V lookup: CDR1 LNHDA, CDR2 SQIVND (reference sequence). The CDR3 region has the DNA TGTGCCAGTAATCCGCGGGGTAGCGCGAACACTGAAGCTTTCTTT. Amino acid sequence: CASNPRGSANTEAFF.

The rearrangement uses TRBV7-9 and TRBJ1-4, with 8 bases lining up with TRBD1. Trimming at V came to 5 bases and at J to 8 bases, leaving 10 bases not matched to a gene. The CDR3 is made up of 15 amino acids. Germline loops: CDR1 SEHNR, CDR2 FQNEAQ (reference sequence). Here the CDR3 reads CASSPRQGQGEKLFF. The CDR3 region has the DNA TGTGCCAGCAGCCCCAGACAGGGGCAGGGAGAAAAACTGTTTTTT.

The CDR3 here is CASSLESGLAEYEQYF. In nucleotides, the CDR3 is TGCGCCAGCAGCTTGGAATCGGGACTAGCGGAGTACGAGCAGTACTTC. The chain employs TRBV5-1 and TRBJ2-7; 11 positions match TRBD2. Trimming at V came to 0 bases and at J to 4 bases, leaving 6 bases not matched to a gene. Germline CDR1 reads SGHRS; CDR2 reads YFSETQ. The CDR3 spans 16 residues.

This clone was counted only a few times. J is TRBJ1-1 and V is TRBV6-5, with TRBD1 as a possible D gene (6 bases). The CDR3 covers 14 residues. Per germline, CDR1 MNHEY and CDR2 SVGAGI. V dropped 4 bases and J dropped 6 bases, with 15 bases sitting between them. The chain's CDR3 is CASSSEGVLAEAFF. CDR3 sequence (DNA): TGTGCCAGCAGTTCCGAGGGGGTACTGGCTGAAGCTTTCTTT.

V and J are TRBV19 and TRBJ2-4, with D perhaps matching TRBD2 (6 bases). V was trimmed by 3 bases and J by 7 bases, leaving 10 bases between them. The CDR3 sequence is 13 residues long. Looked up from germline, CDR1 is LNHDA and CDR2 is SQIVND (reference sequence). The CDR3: CASSIRGINIQYF. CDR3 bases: TGTGCCAGTAGTATTCGGGGGATTAACATTCAGTACTTC.

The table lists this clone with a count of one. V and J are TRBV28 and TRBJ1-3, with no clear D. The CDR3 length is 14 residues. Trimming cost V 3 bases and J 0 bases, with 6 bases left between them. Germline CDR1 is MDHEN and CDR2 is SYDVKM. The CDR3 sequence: CASSFANSGNTIYF. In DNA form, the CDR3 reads TGTGCCAGCAGTTTTGCGAACTCTGGAAACACCATATATTTT.

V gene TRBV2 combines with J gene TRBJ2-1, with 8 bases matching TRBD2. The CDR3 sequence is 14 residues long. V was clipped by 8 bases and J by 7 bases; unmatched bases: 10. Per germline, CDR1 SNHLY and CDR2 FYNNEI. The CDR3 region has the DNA TGTGCCAGCGTAGTACGGGAGGGCCCTAATGAGCAGTTCTTC. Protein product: CASVVREGPNEQFF.

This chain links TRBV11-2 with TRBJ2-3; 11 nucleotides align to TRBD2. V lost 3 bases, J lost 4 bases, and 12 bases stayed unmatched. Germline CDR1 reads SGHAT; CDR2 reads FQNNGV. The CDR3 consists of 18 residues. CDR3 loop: CASSLLPTSGSGADTQYF. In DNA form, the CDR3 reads TGTGCCAGCAGCTTGTTGCCAACTAGCGGGAGTGGGGCAGATACGCAGTATTTT.

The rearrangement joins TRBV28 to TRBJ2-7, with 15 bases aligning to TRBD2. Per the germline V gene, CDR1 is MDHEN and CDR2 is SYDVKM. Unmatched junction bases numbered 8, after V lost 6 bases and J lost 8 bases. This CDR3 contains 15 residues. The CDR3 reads CASRPGTSGRPKQYF. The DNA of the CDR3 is TGTGCCAGCAGACCTGGGACTAGCGGGAGGCCGAAGCAGTACTTC.

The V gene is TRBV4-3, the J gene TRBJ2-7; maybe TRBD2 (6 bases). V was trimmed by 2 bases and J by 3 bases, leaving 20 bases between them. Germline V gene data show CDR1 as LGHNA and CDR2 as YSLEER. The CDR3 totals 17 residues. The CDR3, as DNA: TGCGCCAGCAGCCAACCCGGCGGCGGGGATGCAATCTACGAGCAGTACTTC. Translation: CASSQPGGGDAIYEQYF.

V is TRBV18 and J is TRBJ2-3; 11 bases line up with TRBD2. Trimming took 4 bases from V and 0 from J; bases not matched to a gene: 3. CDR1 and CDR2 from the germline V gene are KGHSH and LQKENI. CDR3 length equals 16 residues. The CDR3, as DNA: TGTGCCAGCTCACACCGGACTAGCGGGAGCACAGATACGCAGTATTTT. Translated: CASSHRTSGSTDTQYF.

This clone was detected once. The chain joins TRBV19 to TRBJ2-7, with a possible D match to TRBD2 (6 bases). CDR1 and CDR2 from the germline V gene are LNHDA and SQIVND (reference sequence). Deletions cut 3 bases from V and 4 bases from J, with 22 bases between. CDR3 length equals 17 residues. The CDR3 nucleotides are TGTGCCAGTAGTATTAAGCCACAGGTGGCGGGAATGTACGAGCAGTACTTC. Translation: CASSIKPQVAGMYEQYF.

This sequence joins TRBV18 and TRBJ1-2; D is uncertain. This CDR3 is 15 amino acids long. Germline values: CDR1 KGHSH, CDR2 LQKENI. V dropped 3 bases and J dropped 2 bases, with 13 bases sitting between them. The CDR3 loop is CASSPLQSSNYGYTF. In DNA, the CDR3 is TGTGCCAGCTCACCTCTACAGTCTTCCAACTATGGCTACACCTTC.

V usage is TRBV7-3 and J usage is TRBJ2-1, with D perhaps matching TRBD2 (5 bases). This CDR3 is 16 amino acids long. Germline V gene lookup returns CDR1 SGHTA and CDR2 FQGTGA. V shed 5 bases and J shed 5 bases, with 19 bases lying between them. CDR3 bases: TGTGCCAGCAGCATTAGCGCGCTACATCGAGACAATGAGCAGTTCTTC. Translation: CASSISALHRDNEQFF.

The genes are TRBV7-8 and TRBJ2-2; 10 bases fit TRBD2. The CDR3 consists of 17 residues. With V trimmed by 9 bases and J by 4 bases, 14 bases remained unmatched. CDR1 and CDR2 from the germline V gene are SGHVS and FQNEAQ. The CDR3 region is CARPGASGSTGTGELFF. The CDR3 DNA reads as TGTGCCAGGCCCGGGGCTAGCGGGAGTACGGGCACCGGGGAGCTGTTTTTT.

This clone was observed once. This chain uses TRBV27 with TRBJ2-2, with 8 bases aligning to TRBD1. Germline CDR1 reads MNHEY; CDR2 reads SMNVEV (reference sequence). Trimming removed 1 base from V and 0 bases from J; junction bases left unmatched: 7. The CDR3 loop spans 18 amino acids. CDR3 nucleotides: TGTGCCAGCAGTTTATTTGGCAGGGGGCTCGCGAACACCGGGGAGCTGTTTTTT. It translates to CASSLFGRGLANTGELFF.

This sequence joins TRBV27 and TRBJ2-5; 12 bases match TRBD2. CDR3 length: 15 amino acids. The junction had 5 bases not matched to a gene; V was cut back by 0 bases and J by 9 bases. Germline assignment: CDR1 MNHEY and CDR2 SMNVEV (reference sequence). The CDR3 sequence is CASSLSTSGSVAQYF. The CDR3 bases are TGTGCCAGCAGTTTATCGACTAGCGGGAGCGTTGCCCAGTACTTC.

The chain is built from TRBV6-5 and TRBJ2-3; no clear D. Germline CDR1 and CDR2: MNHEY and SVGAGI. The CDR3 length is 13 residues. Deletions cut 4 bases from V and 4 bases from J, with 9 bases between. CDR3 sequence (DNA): TGTGCCAGCAGTTCCCTTCTTGCAGATACGCAGTATTTT. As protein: CASSSLLADTQYF.

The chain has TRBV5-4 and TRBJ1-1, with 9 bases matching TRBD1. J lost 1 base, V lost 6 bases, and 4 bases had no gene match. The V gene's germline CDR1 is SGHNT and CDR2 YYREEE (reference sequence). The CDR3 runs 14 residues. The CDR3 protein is CASTPTGGNTEAFF. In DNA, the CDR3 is TGTGCCAGCACCCCGACAGGGGGGAACACTGAAGCTTTCTTT.

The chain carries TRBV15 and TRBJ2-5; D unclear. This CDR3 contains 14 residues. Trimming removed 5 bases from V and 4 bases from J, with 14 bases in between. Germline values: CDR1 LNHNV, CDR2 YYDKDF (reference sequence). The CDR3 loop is CATSGRPGRETQYF. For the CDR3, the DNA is TGTGCCACCAGCGGAAGGCCAGGTCGAGAGACCCAGTACTTC.

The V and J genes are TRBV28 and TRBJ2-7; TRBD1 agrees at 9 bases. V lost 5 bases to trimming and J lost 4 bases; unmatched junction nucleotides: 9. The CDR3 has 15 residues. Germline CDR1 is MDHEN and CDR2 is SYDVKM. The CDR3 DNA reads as TGTGCCAGCAGTCCGACCTTAGGACAGGGGTACGAGCAGTACTTC. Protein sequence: CASSPTLGQGYEQYF. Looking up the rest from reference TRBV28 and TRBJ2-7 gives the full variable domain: DVKVTQSSRYLVKRTGEKVFLECVQDMDHENMFWYRQDPGLGLRLIYFSYDVKMKEKGDIPEGYSVSREKKERFSLILESASTNQTSMYLCASSPTLGQGYEQYFGPGTRLTVT.

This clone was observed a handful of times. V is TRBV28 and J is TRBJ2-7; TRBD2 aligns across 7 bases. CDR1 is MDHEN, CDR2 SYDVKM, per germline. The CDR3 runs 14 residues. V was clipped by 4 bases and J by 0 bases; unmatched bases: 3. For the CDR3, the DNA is TGTGCCAGCAGTTCGACGGGGGGCTCCTACGAGCAGTACTTC. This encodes CASSSTGGSYEQYF.

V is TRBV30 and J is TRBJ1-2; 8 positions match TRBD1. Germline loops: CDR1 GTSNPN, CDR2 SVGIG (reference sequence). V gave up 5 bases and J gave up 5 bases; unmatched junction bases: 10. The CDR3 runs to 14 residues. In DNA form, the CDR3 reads TGTGCCTGGGGGGACAGGAAATCCCCTTATGGCTACACCTTC. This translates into CAWGDRKSPYGYTF.

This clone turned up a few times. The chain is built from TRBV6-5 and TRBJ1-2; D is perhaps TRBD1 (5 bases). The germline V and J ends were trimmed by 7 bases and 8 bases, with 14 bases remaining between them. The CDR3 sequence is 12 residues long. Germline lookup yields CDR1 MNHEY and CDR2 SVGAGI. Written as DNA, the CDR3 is TGTGCCAGCATCCCACTGGGGCGGGGCTACACCTTC. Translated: CASIPLGRGYTF.

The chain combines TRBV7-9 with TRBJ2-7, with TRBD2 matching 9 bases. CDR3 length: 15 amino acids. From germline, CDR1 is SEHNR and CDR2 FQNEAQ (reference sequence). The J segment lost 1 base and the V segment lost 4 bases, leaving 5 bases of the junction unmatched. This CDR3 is CASSSGLARSYEQYF. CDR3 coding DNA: TGTGCCAGCAGCTCCGGACTAGCGCGGTCCTACGAGCAGTACTTC.

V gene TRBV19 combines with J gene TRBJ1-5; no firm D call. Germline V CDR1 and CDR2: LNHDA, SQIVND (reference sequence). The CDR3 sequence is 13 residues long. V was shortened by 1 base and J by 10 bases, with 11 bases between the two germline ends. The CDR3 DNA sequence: TGTGCCAGTAGTATAGCCCCACGACATCCCCAGCATTTT. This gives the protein CASSIAPRHPQHF.